This T cell receptor (beta chain) was documented in a study of blood T cell repertoires in COVID-19 (dated by TCRdb to 2020 to 2022). Concerning the study at large: Samples from collaborators originated in the United States, Italy and Spain and spanned both the acute and convalescent phases of COVID-19. The material from the prospective study consisted of cDNA or gDNA derived from T cells, B-cell-depleted T cells, or PBMCs. Subjects who had been exposed to COVID-19, were actively infected with it, or had recovered from it provided the deeply sampled blood TCRbeta repertoires that made up the dataset. The repertoires were released in a freely available public database meant as a resource for research on the immune response to SARS-CoV-2. Samples came from the ongoing ImmuneRACE study (first 160 participants) plus 1,254 subjects from 6 global collaborators. The sample metadata nearly always contained a de-identified subject ID, COVID-19 status, age in years and sex. Where available, HLA class I and class II types were obtained from metadata supplied by the sample provider rather than from assay-based typing.

What the work shows at the level of the full study, not this receptor alone: Clinical and demographic metadata were provided uncurated, with the amount varying by source and participant.

The immunoSEQ Assay, a bias-controlled multiplex PCR, was used to amplify TCRbeta CDR3 regions from genomic DNA. The original methods were these. The number of nucleated cells in each sample was estimated from the amplification of reference gene primers within the assay. To quantify the absolute abundance of each unique TCRbeta CDR3 rearrangement, sequence reads were collapsed and filtered. For each sample, productive Simpson clonality was calculated as the square root of Simpson's diversity index across productive rearrangements. Here the immuneACCESS table is served through TCRdb, limited to in-frame sequences with V and J called. Missing clones are a known gap in these copies; in checked studies unresolved V genes cover under half, and the rest lacks a known reason. V and J calls and clone size follow that table, whereas D and trimming were derived from the DNA. The sample yields roughly 200,000 clones; approximately 80% were counted once. The ten largest clones capture about 9% of the sample.

The CDR3, from cysteine to phenylalanine, totals 14 residues. Only CDR3 DNA remains: 42 bases, in frame from the first base. Trimming leaves V shorter by 5 bases and J shorter by 5 bases, with the junction holding 6 bases beyond the gene matches. The germline V gene yields LGHNT for CDR1 and FRNRAP for CDR2. Regarding this clone: The clone's antigen remains unknown. Base qualities are missing; no much larger clone stands one base away.

Enrolling through a virtual design, the prospective study's participants ranged in age from roughly 18 to 89 years and lived across 24 United States geographic areas. In the prospective study, participants were assigned to cohorts based on the clinical history participants reported in a screening survey and a study questionnaire. ImmuneRACE Cohort 3 recovered participants were defined by two consecutive negative NP/OP PCR tests, healthcare professional clearance, or symptom resolution. In the prospective study, mobile phlebotomists collected whole blood, serum and a nasopharyngeal or oropharyngeal swab from each participant. Additional blood draws and questionnaires over an approximately two-month period could optionally be provided by prospective study participants. Prospective study blood samples were shipped either frozen or at room temperature before DNA extraction.

The rearrangement combines TRBV12-5 with TRBJ1-1; 9 central bases correspond to TRBD1. The sample comprised PBMCs or T cells enriched from blood (not recorded which). The sequence derives from a man aged 40-50 years who had recovered from COVID-19. The CDR3 sequence is CASGPGTGRTEAFF. The nucleotide sequence reads TGTGCTAGTGGTCCCGGGACAGGGAGAACTGAAGCTTTCTTT.